A single sample is the source of the 28 T cell receptor beta chains below, sequenced in a study of chemoradiotherapy in HPV16-positive cancers. Some clones are missing from TCRdb's copy, which holds only in-frame ones; the method was immunoSEQ multiplex PCR. The sample lists 16,000 or so clones, 65% to 80% seen once, with about 9.5% in the top ten. The specimen was taken from a patient who underwent chemoradiotherapy. These TCRs come from a human donor with HPV-associated anogenital cancer.

V usage is TRBV6-6 and J usage is TRBJ1-1; D not certain. CDR3 size: 14 residues. Germline V gene lookup returns CDR1 MNHNY and CDR2 SVGAGI (reference sequence). V was trimmed by 0 bases and J by 6 bases, leaving 11 bases between them. The CDR3: CASSYSSSAPEAFF. The CDR3 DNA is TGTGCCAGCAGTTACTCGAGCTCTGCCCCTGAAGCTTTCTTT.

This clone was seen once. The gene calls are TRBV28 and TRBJ1-3; D is uncertain. Germline CDR1 reads MDHEN; CDR2 reads SYDVKM. The CDR3 consists of 16 residues. Trimming pared 5 bases from V and 0 bases from J, leaving 14 bases between. The CDR3 sequence is CASSPRSRASGNTIYF. In DNA, the CDR3 is TGTGCCAGCAGTCCCCGGAGTCGGGCCTCTGGAAACACCATATATTTT.

This clone was seen more than once but under ten times. The chain has TRBV4-2 and TRBJ1-1, with D uncertain. Germline CDR1 and CDR2: LGHNA and YNFKEQ. The length of the CDR3 is 16 residues. V lost 1 base and J lost 1, with 13 bases in between. CDR3 amino acids: CASSQGKSAANTEAFF. The CDR3 coding sequence is TGTGCCAGCAGCCAAGGGAAATCTGCAGCGAACACTGAAGCTTTCTTT.

The chain links TRBV20-1 to TRBJ1-1; D gene ambiguous. CDR3 size: 11 residues. From germline, CDR1 is DFQATT and CDR2 SNEGSKA (reference sequence). V lost 1 base and J 10 bases, leaving 10 bases between the germline ends. DNA for the CDR3: TGCAGTGCTAGAGGGAGAGAGGGAGCTTTCTTT. As protein: CSARGREGAFF.

The chain recombines TRBV5-1 with TRBJ1-1; D gene uncertain. Germline lookup yields CDR1 SGHRS and CDR2 YFSETQ. This CDR3 is 13 amino acids long. V lost 0 bases and J lost 3, with 6 bases in between. The CDR3 here is CASSLDGYTEAFF. The CDR3 DNA sequence: TGCGCCAGCAGCTTGGACGGATACACTGAAGCTTTCTTT.

This chain links TRBV23-1 with TRBJ2-7; 7 nucleotides line up with TRBD2. TRBV23-1 carries the ORF label, with uncertain function. The CDR3 has 17 amino acids. V dropped 6 bases and J dropped 0; count of bases not matched to a gene: 14. The CDR3 sequence: CASSPTRDYAFSYEQYF. Written as DNA, the CDR3 is TGCGCCAGCAGCCCTACAAGGGACTACGCGTTCTCCTACGAGCAGTACTTC.

This sequence joins TRBV4-3 and TRBJ2-7; possible D gene TRBD1, 6 bases. This CDR3 region has 14 residues. V gave up 4 bases and J gave up 1 base, with 11 bases separating them. Germline lookup yields CDR1 LGHNA and CDR2 YSLEER. This CDR3 reads CASSPRTESYEQYF. As DNA, the CDR3 is TGCGCCAGCAGCCCCCGGACAGAATCCTACGAGCAGTACTTC.

The genes are TRBV2 and TRBJ1-2; D might be TRBD1 (6 bases). CDR1 SNHLY and CDR2 FYNNEI come from the germline V gene. The V end was cut by 7 bases, the J end by 4 bases, with 10 bases between. This CDR3 has 12 amino acids. The CDR3 coding sequence is TGTGCCAGCAACAGGGAGGGCTATGGCTACACCTTC. Amino acids: CASNREGYGYTF.

The rearrangement uses TRBV19 and TRBJ1-5, with D possibly matching TRBD1 (5 bases). The ends were cut back, 1 base at V and 7 bases at J, with 17 bases in the middle. The CDR3 consists of 16 residues. CDR1 LNHDA and CDR2 SQIVND come from the germline V gene (reference sequence). In DNA form, the CDR3 reads TGTGCCAGTAGTATAGGGGACGGCATCGGAGGGCAGCCCCAGCATTTT. Translation: CASSIGDGIGGQPQHF.

This chain uses TRBV5-1 with TRBJ2-5; D call uncertain. The CDR3 has 13 amino acids. Looked up from germline, CDR1 is SGHRS and CDR2 is YFSETQ. Trimming removed 0 bases from V and 5 bases from J, with 8 bases in between. CDR3 sequence: CASSLDTRETQYF. DNA of the CDR3: TGCGCCAGCAGCTTGGACACCAGGGAGACCCAGTACTTC.

This chain uses TRBV6-1 with TRBJ1-4; the D gene is possibly TRBD1 (5 bases). The CDR3 extends over 13 amino acids. Looked up from germline, CDR1 is MNHNS and CDR2 is SASEGT. V gave up 8 bases and J gave up 1 base, with 8 bases separating them. CDR3 in amino acids: CASGGLTNEKLFF. DNA for the CDR3: TGTGCCAGCGGGGGTTTAACTAATGAAAAACTGTTTTTT.

The sample holds a few counts of this clone. This sequence joins TRBV7-2 and TRBJ1-3; TRBD1 might be the D (5 bases). The V gene's germline CDR1 is SGHTA and CDR2 FQGNSA. This CDR3 contains 15 residues. V lost 4 bases to trimming and J lost 2 bases, with 12 bases between them. The CDR3 nucleotides are TGTGCCAGCAGCTGGAGGGCGGGGCCTGGAAACACCATATATTTT. Translated: CASSWRAGPGNTIYF.

The CDR3 here is CSSTRGNEQFF. As DNA, the CDR3 is TGCAGTTCTACGCGGGGTAATGAGCAGTTCTTC. The V call is TRBV20-1, the J call TRBJ2-1, with D perhaps TRBD2 (6 bases). Germline V gene lookup returns CDR1 DFQATT and CDR2 SNEGSKA (reference sequence). CDR3 size: 11 residues. The germline V and J ends were trimmed by 8 bases and 7 bases, with 12 bases remaining between them.

The V gene is TRBV7-9, the J gene TRBJ2-3; D is tentatively TRBD1 or TRBD2 (6 bases each). Germline loops: CDR1 SEHNR, CDR2 FQNEAQ (reference sequence). The length of the CDR3 is 15 residues. V lost 0 bases, J lost 2 bases, and 9 bases lay in between. CDR3 DNA: TGTGCCAGCAGCTTAGCGGGGGGACACACAGATACGCAGTATTTT. Protein: CASSLAGGHTDTQYF.

The V call is TRBV6-6, the J call TRBJ2-1; no firm D call. Germline V gene sequence: CDR1 MNHNY, CDR2 SVGAGI (reference sequence). Trimming removed 2 bases at V and 7 bases at J, with 0 bases between. The CDR3 length is 10 residues. CDR3 residues: CASSYNEQFF. The CDR3 nucleotides are TGTGCCAGCAGTTACAATGAGCAGTTCTTC.

V is TRBV28 and J is TRBJ1-2, with 9 positions matching TRBD1. The germline V gene encodes CDR1 MDHEN and CDR2 SYDVKM. Losses at the gene ends were 5 bases for V and 9 bases for J; bases not matched to a gene: 7. This CDR3 comprises 13 residues. The CDR3 protein is CASSAGTGFSYTF. The CDR3 DNA reads as TGTGCCAGCAGTGCCGGGACAGGGTTCAGCTACACCTTC.

The chain is built from TRBV27 and TRBJ1-2; possibly TRBD1 for D (5 bases). V lost 2 bases to trimming and J lost 5 bases, with 9 bases between them. The germline gives CDR1 MNHEY, CDR2 SMNVEV (reference sequence). The CDR3 runs to 13 residues. CDR3 coding DNA: TGTGCCAGCAGTTTAGGGGGTGTGTATGGCTACACCTTC. Protein product: CASSLGGVYGYTF.

The rearrangement joins TRBV2 to TRBJ1-1; D might be TRBD1 (5 bases). Germline CDR1 reads SNHLY; CDR2 reads FYNNEI. V gave up 4 bases and J gave up 6 bases, with 15 bases separating them. This CDR3 is 14 amino acids long. The CDR3 DNA sequence: TGTGCCAGCAGTGGTTTGTGGGGACTCTCTGAAGCTTTCTTT. Translation: CASSGLWGLSEAFF.

This rearrangement joins TRBV28 to TRBJ2-7; D not certain. Germline V gene sequence: CDR1 MDHEN, CDR2 SYDVKM. V lost 7 bases to trimming and J lost 2 bases, with 18 bases between them. This CDR3 comprises 15 residues. The chain's CDR3 is CASKSSGHPTYEQYF. For the CDR3, the DNA is TGTGCCAGCAAATCTTCCGGTCACCCTACCTACGAGCAGTACTTC.

This chain uses TRBV5-1 with TRBJ1-1; D remains ambiguous. The CDR3 extends over 14 amino acids. V was trimmed by 1 base and J by 1 base, leaving 8 bases between them. Germline CDR1 and CDR2: SGHRS and YFSETQ. DNA of the CDR3: TGCGCCAGCAGCTTGCTGGGAACGAACACTGAAGCTTTCTTT. This translates into CASSLLGTNTEAFF.

This chain uses TRBV5-6 with TRBJ2-5, with D perhaps matching TRBD2 (5 bases). The V and J ends lost 5 bases and 5 bases respectively, with 13 bases between them. This CDR3 spans 13 amino acids. Germline V gene data show CDR1 as SGHDT and CDR2 as YYEEEE. The CDR3 nucleotides read TGTGCCAGCAGTCTAACTAGTGCGGAGACCCAGTACTTC. Translation gives CASSLTSAETQYF.

This sequence joins TRBV25-1 and TRBJ1-1; weak D call: TRBD1 (6 bases). CDR1 and CDR2 (germline): MGHDK, SYGVNS. V was shortened by 5 bases and J by 4 bases, with 14 bases between the two germline ends. CDR3 length: 14 residues. The CDR3 sequence: CASSHRGLGTEAFF. CDR3 in DNA: TGTGCCAGCAGTCACCGGGGGCTAGGCACTGAAGCTTTCTTT.

V usage is TRBV7-9 and J usage is TRBJ1-5; a possible D gene is TRBD1 (6 bases). Trimming removed 5 bases at V and 9 bases at J, with 14 bases between. Looked up from germline, CDR1 is SEHNR and CDR2 is FQNEAQ (reference sequence). The CDR3 spans 13 residues. In nucleotides, the CDR3 is TGTGCCAGCAGCCCCGGGGGGCTCCGGCCCCAGCATTTT. Its protein is CASSPGGLRPQHF.

V is TRBV18 and J is TRBJ1-2, with 9 bases that match TRBD1. The V segment lost 5 bases and the J segment 4 bases; nucleotides outside the gene matches: 8. The CDR3 contains 15 residues. Germline V gene sequence: CDR1 KGHSH, CDR2 LQKENI. CDR3 bases: TGTGCCAGCTCAACAAAAGACAGGGGGGTCTATGGCTACACCTTC. This codes for CASSTKDRGVYGYTF.

The chain combines TRBV7-9 with TRBJ2-7; tentatively, D is TRBD1 (5 bases). Trimming stripped 5 bases from V and 9 bases from J, with 11 bases between. The CDR3 loop spans 11 amino acids. Germline CDR1 SEHNR, CDR2 FQNEAQ (reference sequence). Written as DNA, the CDR3 is TGTGCCAGCAGCACCCGACAGACGCAGTACTTC. Its translation is CASSTRQTQYF.

The CDR3 region is CASSLASTYEQYF. The CDR3 nucleotides are TGTGCCAGCAGCTTAGCATCGACCTACGAGCAGTACTTC. V and J are TRBV7-8 and TRBJ2-7; D is unclear. Trimming took off 0 bases at V and 2 bases at J, with 5 bases between the two ends. Germline lookup yields CDR1 SGHVS and CDR2 FQNEAQ. The CDR3 runs 13 residues.

The chain joins TRBV2 to TRBJ1-6; D might be TRBD1 (5 bases). The V end lost 3 bases, the J end lost 0 bases, and 15 bases lay between the germline ends. Germline V gene data show CDR1 as SNHLY and CDR2 as FYNNEI. The CDR3 loop spans 18 amino acids. The CDR3 DNA sequence: TGTGCCAGCAGTGATGAACGGGGGATGCCCTCCTATAATTCACCCCTCCACTTT. It is translated as CASSDERGMPSYNSPLHF.

The chain uses TRBV6-5 and TRBJ1-2, with TRBD1 as a possible D gene (5 bases). From germline, CDR1 is MNHEY and CDR2 SVGAGI. Trimming stripped 5 bases from V and 4 bases from J, with 11 bases between. CDR3 length equals 13 residues. CDR3 residues: CASSAPGSYGYTF. For the CDR3, the DNA is TGTGCCAGCAGTGCCCCAGGGTCCTATGGCTACACCTTC.